The 12 T cell receptor beta chains below all came from one sample that was sequenced in a study of regulatory T cells in long-lasting Graves disease. Sample time point: persistent/refractory GD, antithyroid drugs over 5 years with positive TRAb. Construction of the TCR library relied on RNA isolated from PBMCs. Relying on iRepertoire HTBI primers and Arm-PCR of CDR3 regions, the team built TCR beta libraries. Each CDR3 protein is one row after TCRdb ran MiXCR on the multiplex PCR reads. Of 600,000 to 800,000 distinct CDR3 sequences listed, around 30% are singletons. This sample comprised peripheral blood mononuclear cells (PBMCs), obtained when the disease was refractory, from a patient treated with antithyroid drugs. These receptors originate from a female donor with Graves disease.

A few counts support this clonotype. This chain connects TRBV20-1 to TRBJ1-1; no clear D gene. V was shortened by 5 bases and J by 1 base, with 5 bases between the two germline ends. Per the germline V gene, CDR1 is DFQATT and CDR2 is SNEGSKA (reference sequence). This CDR3 has 11 residues. The CDR3 here is CSAGRNTEAFF. The CDR3 nucleotides read TGCAGTGCTGGACGGAACACTGAAGCTTTCTTT.

This clonotype showed up many times. The genes are TRBV28 and TRBJ1-2; no clear D. Germline-derived CDR1 and CDR2 are MDHEN and SYDVKM. The length of the CDR3 is 13 residues. Trimming shortened V by 3 bases and J by 3 bases, and 8 bases separated the two germline ends. CDR3 in amino acids: CASSFLTDYGYTF. The CDR3, as DNA: TGTGCCAGCAGTTTTCTCACAGACTATGGCTACACCTTC.

The chain couples TRBV2 to TRBJ2-2; 7 nucleotides agree with TRBD2. Germline CDR1 SNHLY, CDR2 FYNNEI. With V trimmed by 5 bases and J by 2 bases, 14 bases remained unmatched. There are 18 residues in the CDR3. In DNA form, the CDR3 reads TGTGCCAGCAGTAGGGTTGGCCTAGCGGTACGAAACACCGGGGAGCTGTTTTTT. Its translation: CASSRVGLAVRNTGELFF.

This clonotype showed up just a few times. The chain couples TRBV2 to TRBJ1-1, with D maybe TRBD1 (5 bases). Germline loops: CDR1 SNHLY, CDR2 FYNNEI. CDR3 size: 11 residues. V was cut by 11 bases and J by 3 bases, with 10 bases left in between. The CDR3 loop is CALREDTEAFF. In DNA, the CDR3 is TGTGCCCTCAGGGAGGACACTGAAGCTTTCTTT.

This clonotype appeared many times. The chain employs TRBV10-1 and TRBJ1-5; a possible D gene is TRBD1 (6 bases). The CDR3 length is 13 residues. The ends were cut back, 3 bases at V and 5 bases at J, with 8 bases in the middle. Germline CDR1 reads WNHNN; CDR2 reads SYGVQD (reference sequence). In nucleotides, the CDR3 is TGCGCCAGCAGTGATGCAGGGGATCAGCCCCAGCATTTT. This sequence encodes CASSDAGDQPQHF.

The chain recombines TRBV11-2 with TRBJ1-1; TRBD1 matches at 7 bases. In germline, CDR1 is SGHAT, CDR2 FQNNGV. The CDR3 is 15 amino acids. V shed 5 bases and J 5 bases; nucleotides not matched to a gene: 11. Written as DNA, the CDR3 is TGTGCCAGCAGCCCCGTACAGGGGTGGAAGACTGAAGCTTTCTTT. Protein product: CASSPVQGWKTEAFF.

The chain recombines TRBV6-1 with TRBJ2-2; possibly TRBD1 or TRBD2 for D (5 bases each). CDR1 is MNHNS and CDR2 is SASEGT in the germline V gene. The CDR3 runs to 14 residues. The germline V and J ends were trimmed by 7 bases and 6 bases, with 15 bases remaining between them. The DNA for the CDR3 is TGTGCCAGCATACGGGACCCGGGCGCCGGGGAGCTGTTTTTT. Protein product: CASIRDPGAGELFF.

This clonotype was seen ten or more times. The J gene is TRBJ1-5, the V gene TRBV27, with a tentative D call TRBD1 (5 bases). Between the trimmed V and J ends, which lost 2 bases and 0 bases, there was a span of 11 bases. The length of the CDR3 is 16 residues. Per germline, CDR1 MNHEY and CDR2 SMNVEV (reference sequence). The DNA for the CDR3 is TGTGCCAGCAGTTTAACGGGGGTAACTAGCAATCAGCCCCAGCATTTT. Translation: CASSLTGVTSNQPQHF.

The gene calls are TRBV13 and TRBJ2-5, with 12 bases fitting TRBD2. Germline CDR1 reads PRHDT; CDR2 reads FYEKMQ (reference sequence). V lost 5 bases and J lost 5; bases outside the gene matches: 12. This CDR3 spans 17 amino acids. The CDR3 sequence is CASSISSGRAVEETQYF. CDR3 DNA: TGTGCCAGCAGCATTTCTAGCGGGAGGGCTGTTGAGGAGACCCAGTACTTC. Complete variable domain (other parts from reference TRBV13 and TRBJ2-5): AAGVIQSPRHLIKEKRETATLKCYPIPRHDTVYWYQQGPGQDPQFLISFYEKMQSDKGSIPDRFSAQQFSDYHSELNMSSLELGDSALYFCASSISSGRAVEETQYFGPGTRLLVL.

The chain joins TRBV29-1 to TRBJ1-1; D is unclear. V was trimmed by 7 bases and J by 5 bases, leaving 11 bases between them. Germline loops: CDR1 SQVTM, CDR2 ANQGSEA. CDR3 length: 11 residues. CDR3 sequence reads: CSGGPGTEAFF. The CDR3 coding sequence is TGCAGCGGTGGGCCGGGAACTGAAGCTTTCTTT. The full variable domain, completed using reference TRBV29-1 and TRBJ1-1, is SAVISQKPSRDICQRGTSLTIQCQVDSQVTMMFWYRQQPGQSLTLIATANQGSEATYESGFVIDKFPISRPNLTFSTLTVSNMSPEDSSIYLCSGGPGTEAFFGQGTRLTVV.

The chain combines TRBV6-6 with TRBJ2-7, with D unresolved. V shed 0 bases and J shed 1 base, with 7 bases lying between them. The CDR3 has 14 amino acids. The germline CDR1 and CDR2 sequences are MNHNY and SVGAGI (reference sequence). The CDR3 reads CASSYSRFSYEQYF. CDR3 bases: TGTGCCAGCAGTTACTCGAGGTTTTCCTACGAGCAGTACTTC.

The V and J genes are TRBV19 and TRBJ2-5; TRBD2 is a possible D gene (6 bases). CDR3 length equals 13 residues. V was trimmed by 6 bases and J by 5 bases, leaving 13 bases between them. CDR1 is LNHDA, CDR2 SQIVND, per germline (reference sequence). The CDR3 nucleotides read TGTGCCAGTAGAAGACGGGAGAGGGAGACCCAGTACTTC. Amino acid sequence: CASRRRERETQYF.